This is a list of T cell receptor beta chains from one sample in a study of patients and donors after allogeneic stem cell transplantation. TCRdb fed the RT-PCR reads into MiXCR, producing one record per CDR3 protein. This table holds roughly 12,000 distinct CDR3 sequences, 25% found once. Material: blood, either unsorted or a sorted T cell fraction (not recorded which). The receptors derive from a human donor who was either an allogeneic HSCT recipient or a stem cell or donor lymphocyte infusion donor (not recorded which). It is not recorded whose cells these are; they may come from a transplant donor. CDR3s include the opening cysteine and the closing phenylalanine or tryptophan. The order of the fields is V gene, CDR3 length, CDR3 protein.

v_call: TRBV7-2; cdr3_length: 14; cdr3_aa: CASSLAGQGGQAFF
v_call: TRBV7-9; cdr3_length: 15; cdr3_aa: CASSLGGGSNTEAFF
v_call: TRBV4-1; cdr3_length: 14; cdr3_aa: CASSQGQGNQPQHF
v_call: TRBV12-3/TRBV12-4; cdr3_length: 13; cdr3_aa: CASRGQGGSPLHF
v_call: TRBV18; cdr3_length: 13; cdr3_aa: CASSPGQVYEQYF
v_call: TRBV4-2; cdr3_length: 15; cdr3_aa: CASSQGGSGTDTQYF
v_call: TRBV29-1; cdr3_length: 11; cdr3_aa: CSVTLTGQYTF
v_call: TRBV7-8; cdr3_length: 16; cdr3_aa: CASSLPRGDSGNTIYF
v_call: TRBV29-1; cdr3_length: 11; cdr3_aa: CSVESGFEQFF
v_call: TRBV20-1; cdr3_length: 13; cdr3_aa: CSVGDGRGEKLFF
v_call: TRBV7-3; cdr3_length: 13; cdr3_aa: CASSSQMNTEAFF
v_call: TRBV4-3; cdr3_length: 14; cdr3_aa: CASSQEPTDQPQHF
v_call: TRBV3-1; cdr3_length: 14; cdr3_aa: CASSQDPGFNEQFF
v_call: TRBV20-1; cdr3_length: 14; cdr3_aa: CSALTSLSNQPQHF
v_call: TRBV7-6; cdr3_length: 16; cdr3_aa: CASSLVAGHLQETQYF
v_call: TRBV2; cdr3_length: 12; cdr3_aa: CAVRDRASPLHF
v_call: TRBV23-1; cdr3_length: 15; cdr3_aa: CASTPEGGTYNEQFF
v_call: TRBV7-9; cdr3_length: 15; cdr3_aa: CASSPGTLSNQPQHF
v_call: TRBV27; cdr3_length: 13; cdr3_aa: CASRTGTKDLAFF
v_call: TRBV7-9; cdr3_length: 10; cdr3_aa: CASSPRGYTF
v_call: TRBV4-3; cdr3_length: 16; cdr3_aa: CASSQGWGLLLDTQYF
v_call: TRBV24-1; cdr3_length: 16; cdr3_aa: CATSDSSGRVNNEQFF
v_call: TRBV5-5; cdr3_length: 13; cdr3_aa: CASRLVGGTEAFF
v_call: TRBV11-2; cdr3_length: 14; cdr3_aa: CASSVVENTGELFF
v_call: TRBV5-4; cdr3_length: 13; cdr3_aa: CASSPGRPYEQYF
v_call: TRBV12-3/TRBV12-4; cdr3_length: 15; cdr3_aa: CASSLLAGGTGELFF